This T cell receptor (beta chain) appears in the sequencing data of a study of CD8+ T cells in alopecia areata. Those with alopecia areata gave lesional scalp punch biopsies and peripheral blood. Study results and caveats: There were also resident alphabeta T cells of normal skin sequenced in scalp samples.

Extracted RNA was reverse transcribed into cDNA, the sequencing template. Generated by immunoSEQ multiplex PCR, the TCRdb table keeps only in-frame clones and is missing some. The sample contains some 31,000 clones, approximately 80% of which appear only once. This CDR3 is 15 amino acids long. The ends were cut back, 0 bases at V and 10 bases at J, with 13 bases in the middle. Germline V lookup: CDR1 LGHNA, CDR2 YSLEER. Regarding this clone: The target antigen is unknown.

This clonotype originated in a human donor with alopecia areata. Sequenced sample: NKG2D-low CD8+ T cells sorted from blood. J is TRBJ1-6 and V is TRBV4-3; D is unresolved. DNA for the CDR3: TGCGCCAGCAGCCAAGATACTCGGGCCCACTCACCCCTCCACTTT. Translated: CASSQDTRAHSPLHF.